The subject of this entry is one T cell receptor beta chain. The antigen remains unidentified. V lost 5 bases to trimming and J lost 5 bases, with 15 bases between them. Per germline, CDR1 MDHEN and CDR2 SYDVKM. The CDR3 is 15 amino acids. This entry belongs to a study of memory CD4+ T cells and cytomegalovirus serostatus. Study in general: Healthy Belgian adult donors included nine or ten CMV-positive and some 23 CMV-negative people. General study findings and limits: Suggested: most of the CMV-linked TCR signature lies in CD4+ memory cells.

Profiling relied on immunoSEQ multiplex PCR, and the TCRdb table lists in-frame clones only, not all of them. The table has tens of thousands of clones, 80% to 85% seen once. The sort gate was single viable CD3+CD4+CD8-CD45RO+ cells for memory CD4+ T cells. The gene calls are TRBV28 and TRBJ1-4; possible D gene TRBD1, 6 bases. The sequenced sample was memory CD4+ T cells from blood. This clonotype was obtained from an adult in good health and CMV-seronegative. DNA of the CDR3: TGTGCCAGCAGTCTACAGGGTCGCGGAAATGAAAAACTGTTTTTT. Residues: CASSLQGRGNEKLFF.